This T cell receptor (beta chain) comes out of a study of CD8 T cells in ankylosing spondylitis. Study results and caveats: Clones linked to the disease showed a CD8+ phenotype. They occurred at relatively low frequencies in peripheral blood.

The CDR3 runs to 16 residues. CDR1 and CDR2 from the germline V gene are SGHAT and FQNNGV. The J segment lost 8 bases and the V segment lost 3 bases, leaving 11 bases of the junction unmatched. TCRdb reprocessed the 5' RACE reads via MiXCR and lists one record per CDR3 protein. The sample lists fewer than 130,000 distinct CDR3 sequences; around 24% were seen once. The sample holds a few counts of this clonotype. Antigen specificity is unknown. The chain links TRBV11-2 to TRBJ2-1, with 9 bases identical to TRBD2. The receptor was isolated from a male donor with ankylosing spondylitis. The source material was synovial fluid, either unsorted or a sorted T cell fraction (not recorded which). For the CDR3, the DNA is TGTGCCAGCAGCTTCAAAACCGGGACTAGCAGCGATGAGCAGTTCTTC. Translation: CASSFKTGTSSDEQFF.